The sample holds many counts of the clone carrying this T cell receptor beta chain. These data are taken from a study of human T cells and chemical hapten exposure. CDR1 is SEHNR, CDR2 FQNEAQ, per germline (reference sequence). With V trimmed by 1 base and J by 7 bases, 7 bases remained unmatched. CDR3 length: 15 amino acids. Sample time point: patch test 1, 2 weeks after DPC sensitization. Noted treatment: therapeutic diphenylcyclopropenone sensitization with weekly scalp DPC. TCRdb re-called the RACE reads through MiXCR, storing one row per CDR3 protein. This table holds about 340,000 distinct CDR3 sequences, approximately 6.3% found once.

This clonotype originated in a woman between 18 and 30 years old with alopecia areata. Some clones in this sample may be carry-over from other donors' samples. The sequences come from whole blood, collected in connection with sensitization to the hapten diphenylcyclopropenone (DPC). The chain couples TRBV7-9 to TRBJ1-5, with 7 bases aligning to TRBD1. The CDR3: CASSLGTGVWQPQHF. CDR3 bases: TGTGCCAGCAGCTTAGGGACAGGTGTTTGGCAGCCCCAGCATTTT.